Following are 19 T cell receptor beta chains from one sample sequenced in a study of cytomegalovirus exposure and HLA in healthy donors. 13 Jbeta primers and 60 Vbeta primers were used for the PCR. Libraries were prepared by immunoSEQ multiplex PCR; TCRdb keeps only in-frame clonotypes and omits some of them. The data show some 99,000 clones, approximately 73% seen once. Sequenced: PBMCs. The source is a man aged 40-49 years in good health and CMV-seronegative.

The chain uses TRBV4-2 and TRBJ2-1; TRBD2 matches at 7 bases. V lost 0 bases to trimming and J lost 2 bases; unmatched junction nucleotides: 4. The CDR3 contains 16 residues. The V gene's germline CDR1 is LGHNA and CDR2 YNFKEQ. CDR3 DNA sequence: TGTGCCAGCAGCCAAGATCAAGGACTAGCCTACAATGAGCAGTTCTTC. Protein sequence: CASSQDQGLAYNEQFF.

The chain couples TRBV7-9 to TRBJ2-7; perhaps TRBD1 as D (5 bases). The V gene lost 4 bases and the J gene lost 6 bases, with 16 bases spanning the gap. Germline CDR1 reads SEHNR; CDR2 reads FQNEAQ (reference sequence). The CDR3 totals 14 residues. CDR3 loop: CASSWSGQLGEQYF. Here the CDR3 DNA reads TGTGCCAGCAGCTGGTCAGGGCAATTGGGCGAGCAGTACTTC.

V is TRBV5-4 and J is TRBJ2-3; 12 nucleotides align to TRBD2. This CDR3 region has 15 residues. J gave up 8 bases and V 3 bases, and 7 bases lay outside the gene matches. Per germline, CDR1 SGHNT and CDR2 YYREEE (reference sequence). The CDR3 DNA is TGTGCCAGCAGCTCCGCACTAGCGGGGGGAGGTACGCAGTATTTT. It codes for CASSSALAGGGTQYF.

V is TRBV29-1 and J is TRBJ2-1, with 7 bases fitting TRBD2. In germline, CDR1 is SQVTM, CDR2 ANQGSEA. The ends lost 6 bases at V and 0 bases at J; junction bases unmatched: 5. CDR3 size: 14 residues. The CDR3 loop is CSVRAGLSYNEQFF. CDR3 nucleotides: TGCAGCGTGCGAGCGGGGCTCTCCTACAATGAGCAGTTCTTC.

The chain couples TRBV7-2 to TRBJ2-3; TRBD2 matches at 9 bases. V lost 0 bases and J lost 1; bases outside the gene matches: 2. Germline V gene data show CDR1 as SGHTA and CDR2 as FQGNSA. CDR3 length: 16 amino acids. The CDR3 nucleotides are TGTGCCAGCAGCTTAGCGGCTAGCGGGGGCACAGATACGCAGTATTTT. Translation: CASSLAASGGTDTQYF.

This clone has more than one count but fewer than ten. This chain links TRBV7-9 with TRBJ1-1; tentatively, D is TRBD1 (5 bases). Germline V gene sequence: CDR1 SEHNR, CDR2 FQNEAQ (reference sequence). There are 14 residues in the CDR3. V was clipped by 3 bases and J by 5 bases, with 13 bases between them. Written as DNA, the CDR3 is TGTGCCAGCAGCTTGAGTGGGGGAGGGACTGAAGCTTTCTTT. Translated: CASSLSGGGTEAFF. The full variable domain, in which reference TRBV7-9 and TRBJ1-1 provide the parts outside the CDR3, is DTGVSQNPRHKITKRGQNVTFRCDPISEHNRLYWYRQTLGQGPEFLTYFQNEAQLEKSRLLSDRFSAERPKGSFSTLEIQRTEQGDSAMYLCASSLSGGGTEAFFGQGTRLTVV.

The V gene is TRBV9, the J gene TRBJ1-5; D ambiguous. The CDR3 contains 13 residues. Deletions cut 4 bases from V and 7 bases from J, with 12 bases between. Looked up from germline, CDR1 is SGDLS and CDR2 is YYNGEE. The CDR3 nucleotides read TGTGCCAGCAGCCCTGAAGCAGGACAGCCCCAGCATTTT. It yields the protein CASSPEAGQPQHF.

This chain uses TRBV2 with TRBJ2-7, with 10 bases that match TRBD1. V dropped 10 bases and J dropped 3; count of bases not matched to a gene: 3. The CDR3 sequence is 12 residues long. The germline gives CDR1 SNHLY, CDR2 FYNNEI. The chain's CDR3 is CANRDRGYEQYF. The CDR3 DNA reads TGTGCCAACCGGGACAGGGGCTACGAGCAGTACTTC.

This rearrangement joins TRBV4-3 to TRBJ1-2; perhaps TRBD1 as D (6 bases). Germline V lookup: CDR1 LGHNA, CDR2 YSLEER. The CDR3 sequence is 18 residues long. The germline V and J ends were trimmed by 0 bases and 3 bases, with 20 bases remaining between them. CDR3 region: CASSQDRQALGRDYGYTF. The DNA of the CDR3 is TGCGCCAGCAGCCAAGACCGACAGGCCCTCGGTAGGGACTATGGCTACACCTTC.

This chain's CDR3 is CASSTRTGSNSPLHF. The CDR3 DNA reads TGTGCCAGCAGCACAAGGACAGGGAGTAATTCACCCCTCCACTTT. The chain couples TRBV5-8 to TRBJ1-6; 8 bases are shared with TRBD1. The CDR3 spans 15 residues. J gave up 6 bases and V 4 bases, and 6 bases lay outside the gene matches. Per germline, CDR1 SGHTS and CDR2 YDEGEE.

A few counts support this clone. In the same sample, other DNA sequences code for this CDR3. The DNA of the CDR3 is TGTGCCAGCAGCTCAACCGGGGTGGGGCAGTTCTTC. It yields the protein CASSSTGVGQFF. This chain uses TRBV7-6 with TRBJ2-1, with D possibly matching TRBD2 (5 bases). Germline values: CDR1 SGHVS, CDR2 FNYEAQ. V was shortened by 4 bases and J by 12 bases, with 13 bases between the two germline ends. The CDR3 is made up of 12 amino acids.

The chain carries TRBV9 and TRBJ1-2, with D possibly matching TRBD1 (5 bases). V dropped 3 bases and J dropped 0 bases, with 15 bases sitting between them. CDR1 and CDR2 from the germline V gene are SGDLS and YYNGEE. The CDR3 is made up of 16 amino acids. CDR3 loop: CASSGVVGQTNYGYTF. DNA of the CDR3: TGTGCCAGCAGCGGGGTCGTGGGGCAGACTAACTATGGCTACACCTTC. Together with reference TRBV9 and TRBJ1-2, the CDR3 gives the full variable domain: DSGVTQTPKHLITATGQRVTLRCSPRSGDLSVYWYQQSLDQGLQFLIQYYNGEERAKGNILERFSAQQFPDLHSELNLSSLELGDSALYFCASSGVVGQTNYGYTFGSGTRLTVV.

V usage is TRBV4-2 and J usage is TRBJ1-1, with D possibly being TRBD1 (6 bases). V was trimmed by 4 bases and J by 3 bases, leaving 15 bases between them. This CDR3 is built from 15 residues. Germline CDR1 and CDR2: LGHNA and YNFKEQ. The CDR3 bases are TGTGCCAGCAGCCGAGGGGGGGAGGGGGACACTGAAGCTTTCTTT. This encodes CASSRGGEGDTEAFF.

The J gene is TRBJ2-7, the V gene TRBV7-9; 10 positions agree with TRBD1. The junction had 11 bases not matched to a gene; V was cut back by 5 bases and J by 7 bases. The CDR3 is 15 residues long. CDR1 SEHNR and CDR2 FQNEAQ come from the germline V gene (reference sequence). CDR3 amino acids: CASSRHSGTGDEQYF. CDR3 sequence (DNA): TGTGCCAGCAGCAGACACTCCGGGACAGGGGATGAGCAGTACTTC.

CDR3 protein: CASSLASGVFYGYTF. The CDR3 nucleotides read TGTGCCAGCAGCTTGGCCTCGGGAGTATTCTATGGCTACACCTTC. The V gene is TRBV5-6, the J gene TRBJ1-2, with unresolved D. This CDR3 region has 15 residues. Trimming took 0 bases from V and 4 from J, leaving 13 bases between them. CDR1 SGHDT and CDR2 YYEEEE come from the germline V gene.

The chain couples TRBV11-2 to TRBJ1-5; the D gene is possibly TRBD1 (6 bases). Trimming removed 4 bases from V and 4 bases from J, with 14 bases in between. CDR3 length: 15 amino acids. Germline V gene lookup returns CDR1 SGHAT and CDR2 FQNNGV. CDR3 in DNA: TGTGCCAGCAGCTCCCTTGGGGGGGCAAATCAGCCCCAGCATTTT. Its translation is CASSSLGGANQPQHF.

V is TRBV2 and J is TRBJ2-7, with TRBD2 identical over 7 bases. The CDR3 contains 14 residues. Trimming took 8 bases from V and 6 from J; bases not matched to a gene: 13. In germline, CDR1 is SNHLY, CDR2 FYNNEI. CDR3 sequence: CASRSWGSGGEQYF. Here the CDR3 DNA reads TGTGCCAGCCGAAGCTGGGGATCGGGAGGCGAGCAGTACTTC.

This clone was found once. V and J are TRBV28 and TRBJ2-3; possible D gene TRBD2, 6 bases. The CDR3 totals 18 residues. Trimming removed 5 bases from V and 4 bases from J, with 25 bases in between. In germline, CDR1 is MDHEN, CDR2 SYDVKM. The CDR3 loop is CASSPLTRASASADTQYF. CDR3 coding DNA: TGTGCCAGCAGTCCCCTCACCCGGGCTAGCGCGTCGGCAGATACGCAGTATTTT.

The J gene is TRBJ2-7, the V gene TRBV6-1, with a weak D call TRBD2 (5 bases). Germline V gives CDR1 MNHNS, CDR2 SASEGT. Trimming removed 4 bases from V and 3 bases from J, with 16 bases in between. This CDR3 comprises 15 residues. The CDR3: CASSVVLAPHYEQYF. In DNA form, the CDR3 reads TGTGCCAGCAGTGTTGTCCTAGCCCCCCACTACGAGCAGTACTTC.